The 28 T cell receptor beta chains listed next were all sequenced from one sample in a study of T cell responses to AZD1222 COVID-19 vaccine. The assay was immunoSEQ multiplex PCR, and TCRdb's table has in-frame clones only and misses some. The data contain roughly 170,000 clones, roughly 94% of them singletons. Material: peripheral blood, obtained 28 days after the second AZD1222 dose. Every receptor here comes from an adult who received the AZD1222 COVID-19 vaccine.

This chain links TRBV14 with TRBJ1-3, with D hard to call. The germline CDR1 and CDR2 sequences are SGHDN and FVKESK. The CDR3 length is 14 residues. V shed 0 bases and J shed 0 bases, with 3 bases lying between them. In DNA, the CDR3 is TGTGCCAGCAGCCAAGATACCTCTGGAAACACCATATATTTT. Encoded protein: CASSQDTSGNTIYF.

The chain recombines TRBV5-1 with TRBJ2-7; weak D call: TRBD1 (5 bases). CDR1 is SGHRS and CDR2 is YFSETQ in the germline V gene. The germline V and J ends were trimmed by 4 bases and 2 bases, with 16 bases remaining between them. The CDR3 sequence is 15 residues long. Here the CDR3 DNA reads TGCGCCAGCAGCCCCGACGGGCAGGGTGCCTACGAGCAGTACTTC. It specifies CASSPDGQGAYEQYF.

The CDR3 region has the DNA TGTGCCAGCAGCTTGACAGGGGGCGCATCTAGGAAACTGTTTTTT. Translated, it gives CASSLTGGASRKLFF. This chain connects TRBV5-4 to TRBJ1-4; the match to TRBD1 covers 9 bases. The CDR3 loop spans 15 amino acids. CDR1 and CDR2 (germline): SGHNT, YYREEE (reference sequence). V was pared by 1 base and J by 11 bases, with 9 bases of the junction left unmatched.

The V and J genes are TRBV28 and TRBJ2-3, with 9 bases fitting TRBD1. From germline, CDR1 is MDHEN and CDR2 SYDVKM. CDR3 size: 14 residues. V shed 7 bases and J 3 bases; nucleotides not matched to a gene: 5. The CDR3 region is CASTLGTGTDTQYF. In nucleotides, the CDR3 is TGTGCCAGCACCCTTGGGACAGGGACAGATACGCAGTATTTT.

This CDR3 reads CAAGQNYGYTF. In DNA, the CDR3 is TGTGCCGCGGGGCAGAACTATGGCTACACCTTC. The V and J genes are TRBV10-3 and TRBJ1-2; the D gene is possibly TRBD1 (5 bases). The V end was cut by 11 bases, the J end by 2 bases, with 9 bases between. CDR3 size: 11 residues. Germline CDR1 and CDR2: ENHRY and SYGVKD.

CDR3 DNA: TGTGCCAGCAGCGTTGACAGGAATCAGCCCCAGCATTTT. Residues: CASSVDRNQPQHF. The chain carries TRBV12-3 or TRBV12-4 and TRBJ1-5, with D possibly matching TRBD1 (6 bases). This CDR3 region has 13 residues. Trimming cost V 6 bases and J 4 bases, with 10 bases left between them.

This CDR3 is CASSTGRTNYGYTF. In DNA, the CDR3 is TGTGCCAGCAGCACTGGCCGAACTAACTATGGCTACACCTTC. The gene calls are TRBV7-9 and TRBJ1-2; D unresolved. Between the trimmed V and J ends, which lost 5 bases and 0 bases, there was a span of 10 bases. Germline CDR1 is SEHNR and CDR2 is FQNEAQ (reference sequence). The CDR3 length is 14 residues.

The rearrangement links TRBV6-5 to TRBJ2-1; 8 nucleotides agree with TRBD1. CDR1 and CDR2 (germline): MNHEY, SVGAGI. Unmatched junction bases numbered 6, after V lost 6 bases and J lost 2 bases. The CDR3 is 15 residues long. As DNA, the CDR3 is TGTGCCAGCAGGGACCTACAGGGGGCCTACAATGAGCAGTTCTTC. This translates into CASRDLQGAYNEQFF.

A single count supports this clone. This sequence joins TRBV12-5 and TRBJ1-5; no definite D call. Germline lookup yields CDR1 LGHNT and CDR2 FRNRAP. The CDR3 has 12 amino acids. V was shortened by 4 bases and J by 3 bases, with 4 bases between the two germline ends. The DNA for the CDR3 is TGTGCTAGTGGTTCATACAATCAGCCCCAGCATTTT. Its protein product is CASGSYNQPQHF. The complete variable domain, with remaining parts taken from reference TRBV12-5 and TRBJ1-5, reads DARVTQTPRHKVTEMGQEVTMRCQPILGHNTVFWYRQTMMQGLELLAYFRNRAPLDDSGMPKDRFSAEMPDATLATLKIQPSEPRDSAVYFCASGSYNQPQHFGDGTRLSIL.

V and J are TRBV6-1 and TRBJ1-2, with TRBD1 as a possible D gene (5 bases). The germline gives CDR1 MNHNS, CDR2 SASEGT. V dropped 1 base and J dropped 8 bases, with 17 bases sitting between them. The CDR3 sequence is 15 residues long. The CDR3 spells CASSEDAGRARGYTF. The CDR3, as DNA: TGTGCCAGCAGTGAAGACGCGGGGCGGGCTCGAGGCTACACCTTC.

V gene TRBV3-1 (or the pseudogene TRBV3-2) combines with J gene TRBJ2-7; D is unclear. Germline V gene sequence: CDR1 LGHDT, CDR2 YNNKEL (reference sequence). The CDR3 sequence is 11 residues long. The germline V and J ends were trimmed by 1 base and 7 bases, with 5 bases remaining between them. CDR3 region: CASSQAKEQYF. CDR3 sequence (DNA): TGTGCCAGCAGCCAAGCGAAGGAGCAGTACTTC.

For the CDR3, the DNA is TGTGCCAGCAGGTGGGAGTATAGCAATCAGCCCCAGCATTTT. Amino acid sequence: CASRWEYSNQPQHF. The V and J genes are TRBV28 and TRBJ1-5; no definite D call. This CDR3 has 14 residues. Germline assignment: CDR1 MDHEN and CDR2 SYDVKM. V dropped 6 bases and J dropped 0 bases, with 9 bases sitting between them.

The CDR3 DNA follows: TGCGCCAGCAGTGAGACCTTCTACGAGCAGTACTTC. As protein: CASSETFYEQYF. V is TRBV10-2 and J is TRBJ2-7, with D unresolved. The ends were cut back, 2 bases at V and 3 bases at J, with 5 bases in the middle. This CDR3 has 12 residues. In germline, CDR1 is WSHSY, CDR2 SAAADI.

This clone was seen once. The chain couples TRBV27 to TRBJ2-7, with 14 bases identical to TRBD2. The CDR3 loop spans 18 amino acids. Germline V gene data show CDR1 as MNHEY and CDR2 as SMNVEV (reference sequence). Trimming at V came to 4 bases and at J to 6 bases, leaving 14 bases not matched to a gene. CDR3 amino acids: CASSSPGLAGALRSEQYF. The DNA of the CDR3 is TGTGCCAGCAGTTCACCGGGACTAGCGGGAGCGTTACGCAGCGAGCAGTACTTC.

J is TRBJ2-7 and V is TRBV28; D unclear. Trimming took off 2 bases at V and 3 bases at J, with 11 bases between the two ends. The CDR3 contains 14 residues. CDR1 is MDHEN and CDR2 is SYDVKM in the germline V gene. The CDR3 sequence: CASSLRHTGYEQYF. In nucleotides, the CDR3 is TGTGCCAGCAGTTTACGGCACACGGGCTACGAGCAGTACTTC.

The V gene is TRBV9, the J gene TRBJ1-5; tentative D call: TRBD1 (5 bases). The V gene's germline CDR1 is SGDLS and CDR2 YYNGEE. The CDR3 sequence is 14 residues long. Trimming took off 7 bases at V and 2 bases at J, with 13 bases between the two ends. The CDR3 nucleotides read TGTGCCAGCGGTGCGGGGCACGGCAATCAGCCCCAGCATTTT. It codes for CASGAGHGNQPQHF. The whole variable domain, filled in from reference TRBV9 and TRBJ1-5, reads DSGVTQTPKHLITATGQRVTLRCSPRSGDLSVYWYQQSLDQGLQFLIQYYNGEERAKGNILERFSAQQFPDLHSELNLSSLELGDSALYFCASGAGHGNQPQHFGDGTRLSIL.

V and J are TRBV24-1 and TRBJ2-3; tentative D call: TRBD1 (6 bases). CDR3 length equals 13 residues. Germline V gives CDR1 KGHDR, CDR2 SFDVKD. The V gene lost 7 bases and the J gene lost 8 bases, with 15 bases spanning the gap. The CDR3 loop is CATRGALGGTQYF. The CDR3 DNA follows: TGTGCCACCAGGGGGGCCCTCGGAGGTACGCAGTATTTT.

This chain connects TRBV30 to TRBJ1-2; perhaps TRBD1 as D (5 bases). The V end was cut by 3 bases, the J end by 4 bases, with 12 bases between. Germline loops: CDR1 GTSNPN, CDR2 SVGIG (reference sequence). The CDR3 contains 13 residues. In nucleotides, the CDR3 is TGTGCCTGGAGGGCAGGGTGGACCTATGGCTACACCTTC. Its protein product is CAWRAGWTYGYTF.

The CDR3 spells CASSPDPRTAYSNQPQHF. The CDR3 region has the DNA TGTGCCAGTAGTCCGGACCCCAGGACGGCCTATAGCAATCAGCCCCAGCATTTT. The J gene is TRBJ1-5, the V gene TRBV19, with unresolved D. This CDR3 has 18 residues. The germline V gene has CDR1 LNHDA and CDR2 SQIVND (reference sequence). V dropped 5 bases and J dropped 0 bases, with 20 bases sitting between them.

This chain joins TRBV28 and TRBJ1-5; a possible D gene is TRBD1 (5 bases). V was cut by 2 bases and J by 4 bases, with 12 bases left in between. The CDR3 extends over 15 amino acids. From germline, CDR1 is MDHEN and CDR2 SYDVKM. The CDR3 region is CASSLPSRTNQPQHF. The CDR3 region has the DNA TGTGCCAGCAGTTTACCCTCCAGGACAAATCAGCCCCAGCATTTT.

The V and J genes are TRBV6-5 and TRBJ2-7; perhaps TRBD1 as D (5 bases). The germline V gene has CDR1 MNHEY and CDR2 SVGAGI. CDR3 length equals 13 residues. The V gene lost 7 bases and the J gene lost 7 bases, with 17 bases spanning the gap. CDR3 in DNA: TGTGCCAGCACTCAGGGTCCGATTTGGGAGCAGTACTTC. This encodes CASTQGPIWEQYF.

The V gene is TRBV19, the J gene TRBJ2-1, with 8 bases lining up with TRBD2. Germline values: CDR1 LNHDA, CDR2 SQIVND (reference sequence). This CDR3 is built from 14 residues. Trimming took 3 bases from V and 5 from J; bases not matched to a gene: 3. CDR3 DNA: TGTGCCAGTAGTATTAGCGGGGACGACAATGAGCAGTTCTTC. Its translation is CASSISGDDNEQFF. Full variable domain (outside the CDR3, taken from reference TRBV19 and TRBJ2-1): DGGITQSPKYLFRKEGQNVTLSCEQNLNHDAMYWYRQDPGQGLRLIYYSQIVNDFQKGDIAEGYSVSREKKESFPLTVTSAQKNPTAFYLCASSISGDDNEQFFGPGTRLTVL.

The genes are TRBV19 and TRBJ2-7; 7 bases align to TRBD2. V trimming: 5 bases; J trimming: 0 bases; junction bases outside the gene matches: 10. The CDR3 has 16 residues. Germline lookup yields CDR1 LNHDA and CDR2 SQIVND (reference sequence). The CDR3 coding sequence is TGTGCCAGTAGTCGGTCCTCTGGGGGGGGCTCCTACGAGCAGTACTTC. Translating gives CASSRSSGGGSYEQYF. Together with reference TRBV19 and TRBJ2-7, the CDR3 gives the full variable domain: DGGITQSPKYLFRKEGQNVTLSCEQNLNHDAMYWYRQDPGQGLRLIYYSQIVNDFQKGDIAEGYSVSREKKESFPLTVTSAQKNPTAFYLCASSRSSGGGSYEQYFGPGTRLTVT.

The DNA of the CDR3 is TGTGCCAGCCGGGACAGGGGCACAGATACGCAGTATTTT. It specifies CASRDRGTDTQYF. The gene calls are TRBV6-6 and TRBJ2-3; 9 nucleotides agree with TRBD1. V gave up 8 bases and J gave up 1 base; unmatched junction bases: 1. The CDR3 is 13 amino acids. CDR1 MNHNY and CDR2 SVGAGI come from the germline V gene (reference sequence).

This chain uses TRBV6-1 with TRBJ2-3; tentatively, D is TRBD2 (6 bases). Germline lookup yields CDR1 MNHNS and CDR2 SASEGT. This CDR3 spans 11 amino acids. Trimming took 3 bases from V and 8 from J, leaving 6 bases between them. This chain's CDR3 is CASSEGGTQYF. CDR3 in DNA: TGTGCCAGCAGTGAGGGGGGTACGCAGTATTTT.

V usage is TRBV19 and J usage is TRBJ2-6, with 10 bases matching TRBD1. This CDR3 is 18 amino acids long. Germline V gene sequence: CDR1 LNHDA, CDR2 SQIVND (reference sequence). V shed 7 bases and J 1 base; nucleotides not matched to a gene: 10. CDR3 sequence: CASNRGQGVRSGANVLTF. In DNA form, the CDR3 reads TGTGCCAGTAACCGCGGACAGGGGGTACGGTCTGGGGCCAACGTCCTGACTTTC.

The chain recombines TRBV2 with TRBJ1-4; D not certain. The length of the CDR3 is 12 residues. CDR1 and CDR2 from the germline V gene are SNHLY and FYNNEI. With 7 bases removed from V and 9 bases from J, the gap between germline ends came to 12 bases. CDR3 nucleotides: TGTGCCAGCACAGGTGGTCCGCAAAAACTGTTTTTT. Protein product: CASTGGPQKLFF.

The V call is TRBV19, the J call TRBJ2-6, with D uncertain. V shed 3 bases and J shed 0 bases, with 3 bases lying between them. Germline V lookup: CDR1 LNHDA, CDR2 SQIVND (reference sequence). The CDR3 consists of 14 residues. CDR3 coding DNA: TGTGCCAGTAGTATGAGCTCTGGGGCCAACGTCCTGACTTTC. Encoded protein: CASSMSSGANVLTF.